The 9 T cell receptor beta chains below were found in one sample sequenced in a study of response to subunit inactivated influenza vaccine. TCRdb reprocessed the RT-PCR reads via MiXCR and lists one record per CDR3 protein. The table records more than 550,000 distinct CDR3 sequences, 10% to 15% of them present only once. This specimen was PBMCs from blood, taken on the day of vaccination. These receptors were collected from a man aged 45-65 years who received an inactivated influenza vaccine.

This chain joins TRBV7-6 and TRBJ2-1; 8 bases line up with TRBD1. Trimming took 1 base from V and 1 from J; bases not matched to a gene: 3. The CDR3 covers 16 residues. Germline V gene data show CDR1 as SGHVS and CDR2 as FNYEAQ. In nucleotides, the CDR3 is TGTGCCAGCAGCTTAGGACAGGGGATGTCCTACAATGAGCAGTTCTTC. It specifies CASSLGQGMSYNEQFF.

The chain combines TRBV20-1 with TRBJ2-3; no clear D. In germline, CDR1 is DFQATT, CDR2 SNEGSKA (reference sequence). Trimming removed 0 bases at V and 6 bases at J, with 37 bases between. CDR3 length: 22 amino acids. DNA of the CDR3: TGCAGTGCTAGAGATTTCAGAGAACTCCTCATTGACGCGAAGCCGGGTGCTGATACGCAGTATTTT. Translation gives CSARDFRELLIDAKPGADTQYF.

This clonotype came up a few times. The chain combines TRBV7-9 with TRBJ2-3; 12 bases line up with TRBD2. J lost 1 base, V lost 5 bases, and 7 bases had no gene match. From germline, CDR1 is SEHNR and CDR2 FQNEAQ (reference sequence). This CDR3 contains 17 residues. CDR3 sequence (DNA): TGTGCCAGCAGCGCCGGACTAGCGGGGCTAGGCACAGATACGCAGTATTTT. It codes for CASSAGLAGLGTDTQYF.

This clonotype turned up a few times. This chain uses TRBV10-3 with TRBJ2-1, with TRBD2 identical over 8 bases. Trimming at V came to 10 bases and at J to 5 bases, leaving 7 bases not matched to a gene. Germline V gene sequence: CDR1 ENHRY, CDR2 SYGVKD. CDR3 length: 13 amino acids. CDR3 loop: CATRTGGNNEQFF. CDR3 in DNA: TGTGCCACCCGGACGGGAGGGAACAATGAGCAGTTCTTC.

V and J are TRBV5-4 and TRBJ2-1; D is unresolved. CDR3 length: 13 amino acids. The V end lost 4 bases, the J end lost 4 bases, and 9 bases lay between the germline ends. Germline loops: CDR1 SGHNT, CDR2 YYREEE (reference sequence). The CDR3 DNA reads as TGTGCCAGCAGCGGTGCTACGTACAATGAGCAGTTCTTC. Protein product: CASSGATYNEQFF.

The chain links TRBV27 to TRBJ1-2; 7 bases are shared with TRBD1. After removal of 1 base from V and 0 bases from J, the junction contained 2 bases not matched to a gene. Germline V lookup: CDR1 MNHEY, CDR2 SMNVEV (reference sequence). The CDR3 consists of 15 residues. CDR3 sequence: CASSLYGTANYGYTF. As DNA, the CDR3 is TGTGCCAGCAGTTTATACGGGACAGCTAACTATGGCTACACCTTC.

The table lists this clonotype with a few counts. The V call is TRBV20-1, the J call TRBJ2-1; D call uncertain. The CDR3 sequence is 13 residues long. V lost 3 bases and J lost 2, with 8 bases in between. Germline values: CDR1 DFQATT, CDR2 SNEGSKA (reference sequence). CDR3 residues: CSARGWTYNEQFF. CDR3 sequence (DNA): TGCAGTGCTAGGGGATGGACCTACAATGAGCAGTTCTTC.

This clonotype was counted a few times. The chain joins TRBV12-3 or TRBV12-4 to TRBJ2-2, with a weak D call TRBD2 (6 bases). Trimming removed 10 bases at V and 1 base at J, with 7 bases between. This CDR3 contains 12 residues. The CDR3 region has the DNA TGTGCCACGGGGGAGAACACCGGGGAGCTGTTTTTT. This codes for CATGENTGELFF.

Details on this clonotype: This may arise from a read error, as a much more abundant clone is one base away. The chain couples TRBV14 to TRBJ2-7; no clear D. Germline V gives CDR1 SGHDN, CDR2 FVKESK. There are 13 residues in the CDR3. CDR3 loop: CACSHINSYEQYF. The CDR3 coding sequence is TGTGCCTGCAGCCACATCAACTCCTACGAGCAGTACTTC.